A selection of T cell receptor beta chains follows, all from one sample in a study of prognosis after radiotherapy for stage I lung cancer. TCRdb fed the multiplex PCR reads into MiXCR, producing one record per CDR3 protein. The sample has some 10,000 distinct CDR3 sequences, roughly a third seen once; the top ten hold approximately 57%. Sequences were derived from PBMCs, sampled before or after stereotactic body radiation therapy (not recorded which). These receptors were collected from a donor of 50 years or more with non-small cell lung cancer. Both conserved end residues are part of each CDR3. The order of the fields is D gene, CDR3 length, V gene, J gene, clone size, CDR3 protein, CDR3 DNA. The D gene is left open where the match is weak. Only part of the rows carry a size: once, few, many, or a class if the clone is expanded.

NA	16	TRBV18	TRBJ1-1	many	CASSPRPPGDGSEAFF	TGTGCCAGCTCACCACGCCCCCCCGGGGACGGGAGTGAAGCTTTCTTT
TRBD1	19	TRBV4-3	TRBJ2-1	many	CASSQDELDRDRHINEQFF	TGCGCCAGCAGCCAAGACGAGCTAGACCGGGACAGGCATATCAATGAGCAGTTCTTC
TRBD1	16	TRBV6-2/TRBV6-3	TRBJ2-7	medium-sized	CASSPSDRINTYEQYF	TGTGCCAGCAGTCCTTCGGACAGGATTAATACCTACGAGCAGTACTTC
TRBD2	15	TRBV11-3	TRBJ2-3	NA	CASSLGLAGIDTQYF	TGTGCCAGCAGCCTGGGACTAGCGGGAATTGATACGCAGTATTTT
NA	15	TRBV4-1	TRBJ1-2	many	CASSPYRQDKGGYTF	TGCGCCAGCAGCCCTTACCGACAGGACAAAGGTGGCTACACCTTC
NA	13	TRBV28	TRBJ2-1	many	CASTQISGDRQFF	TGTGCCAGCACCCAAATATCAGGGGATCGGCAATTCTTC
TRBD2	15	TRBV6-1	TRBJ2-3	NA	CASSLLAASTDTQYF	TGTGCCAGCAGTTTACTAGCGGCTAGCACAGATACGCAGTATTTT
NA	14	TRBV28	TRBJ2-7	few	CASNSPRLTYEQYF	TGTGCCAGCAACTCCCCTAGGTTGACCTACGAGCAGTACTTC
TRBD1	15	TRBV7-3	TRBJ2-7	NA	CASSLGTGQGYEQYF	TGTGCCAGCAGCTTAGGGACCGGACAGGGGTACGAGCAGTACTTC
NA	16	TRBV11-3	TRBJ2-4	many	CASSLEGGVAKNIQYF	TGTGCCAGCAGCTTAGAAGGCGGAGTAGCCAAAAACATTCAGTACTTC
NA	15	TRBV12-3/TRBV12-4	TRBJ1-1	NA	CASSDLHGEDTEAFF	TGTGCCAGCAGTGACCTACACGGGGAAGACACTGAAGCTTTCTTT
TRBD2	14	TRBV7-8	TRBJ2-7	NA	CASSPGRANYEQYF	TGTGCCAGCAGCCCGGGGAGGGCTAACTACGAGCAGTACTTC
TRBD2	18	TRBV10-2	TRBJ2-1	many	CASSESGGGIRAYNEQFF	TGCGCCAGCAGTGAGTCTGGGGGGGGGATCAGGGCCTACAATGAGCAGTTCTTC
TRBD2	15	TRBV7-2	TRBJ2-5	many	CASSLTAGSQETQYF	TGTGCCAGCAGCTTAACAGCGGGGTCCCAAGAGACCCAGTACTTC
TRBD1	15	TRBV19	TRBJ1-1	many	CASSMRRTGATEAFF	TGTGCCAGTAGTATGCGGCGGACAGGGGCAACTGAAGCTTTCTTT
TRBD2	17	TRBV7-6	TRBJ2-5	NA	CASSLLGTSGGWETQYF	TGTGCCAGTAGCCTCCTCGGGACTAGCGGGGGGTGGGAGACCCAGTACTTT
NA	13	TRBV9	TRBJ1-1	many	CASSVGSFTEAFF	TGTGCCAGCAGCGTAGGGAGTTTCACTGAAGCTTTCTTT
NA	13	TRBV4-1	TRBJ2-1	many	CASSTVNYNEQFF	TGCGCCAGCTCAACGGTTAACTACAATGAGCAGTTCTTC
NA	14	TRBV24-1	TRBJ1-2	NA	CATSPRKGSYGYTF	TGTGCCACCAGTCCCAGAAAGGGATCCTATGGCTACACCTTC
TRBD2	16	TRBV28	TRBJ2-1	NA	CASSRGTSGSWHEQFF	TGTGCCAGCAGTAGGGGGACTAGCGGGAGTTGGCATGAGCAGTTCTTC
NA	14	TRBV5-1	TRBJ1-3	many	CASSLELGGNTIYF	TGCGCCAGCAGCTTGGAGTTGGGAGGAAACACCATATATTTT
TRBD2	17	TRBV11-2	TRBJ2-5	medium-sized	CASSSPGLLGGGETQYF	TGTGCCAGCAGCTCCCCGGGACTTCTTGGGGGGGGAGAGACCCAGTACTTC
NA	14	TRBV10-3	TRBJ1-6	many	CAISSENRNSPLHF	TGTGCCATCAGCTCAGAAAACAGGAATTCACCCCTCCACTTT
NA	15	TRBV19	TRBJ1-5	many	CASNHYQGGGKPQHF	TGTGCCAGTAACCATTATCAGGGTGGAGGTAAGCCCCAGCATTTT
NA	16	TRBV11-3	TRBJ1-3	many	CASSSLQGTSGNTIYF	TGTGCCAGCAGCTCACTACAGGGAACGTCTGGAAACACCATATATTTT
NA	13	TRBV27	TRBJ2-7	NA	CASPGAGAYEQYF	TGTGCCAGCCCCGGGGCGGGGGCCTACGAGCAATACTTC
NA	16	TRBV19	TRBJ2-3	many	CASSIDRGSSTDTQYF	TGTGCCAGTAGTATAGATCGAGGTAGTAGCACAGATACGCAGTATTTT
NA	16	TRBV11-2	TRBJ2-5	many	CASSLALATQGETQYF	TGTGCCAGCAGCTTAGCGCTAGCTACTCAGGGAGAGACCCAGTACTTC
NA	13	TRBV11-2	TRBJ2-1	medium-sized	CASSTHPDNEQFF	TGTGCCAGCAGCACCCACCCGGACAATGAGCAGTTCTTC
NA	14	TRBV4-3	TRBJ2-2	medium-sized	CASSEDSNTGELFF	TGCGCCAGCTCCGAGGACTCGAACACCGGGGAGCTGTTTTTT
TRBD2	15	TRBV9	TRBJ2-5	many	CASSVGAGAKETQYF	TGTGCCAGCAGCGTAGGGGCGGGAGCCAAAGAGACCCAGTACTTC
NA	14	TRBV3-1	TRBJ2-7	many	CASSQDTVIYEQYF	TGTGCCAGCAGCCAAGATACAGTCATCTACGAGCAGTACTTC
NA	15	TRBV5-6	TRBJ2-1	many	CASRTLVRDDNEQFF	TGTGCCAGCAGAACACTAGTACGGGACGACAATGAGCAGTTCTTC
NA	14	TRBV6-2/TRBV6-3	TRBJ2-3	medium-sized	CATRTRVGGDTQYF	TGTGCCACCCGGACCCGGGTAGGGGGAGATACGCAGTATTTT
TRBD1	14	TRBV10-3	TRBJ1-5	many	CAISEGTVNQPQHF	TGTGCCATCAGTGAGGGGACAGTTAATCAGCCCCAGCATTTT
NA	14	TRBV5-1	TRBJ2-5	few	CASSSGVSIETQYF	TGCGCCAGCAGCTCAGGGGTGTCGATAGAGACCCAGTACTTC
TRBD1	16	TRBV9	TRBJ2-2	many	CASSEGTGGGTGELFF	TGTGCCAGCAGCGAAGGGACAGGGGGTGGGACCGGGGAGCTGTTTTTT
NA	13	TRBV6-2/TRBV6-3	TRBJ1-6	NA	CASTQLPNSPLHF	TGTGCCAGCACCCAACTACCAAATTCACCCCTCCACTTT
TRBD2	20	TRBV5-6	TRBJ2-4	NA	CASSTLRLAGGDLAKNIQYF	TGTGCCAGCAGCACCCTGAGACTAGCGGGAGGAGACCTCGCCAAAAACATTCAGTACTTC
TRBD1	15	TRBV20-1	TRBJ1-6	many	CSARGTGEYNSPLHF	TGCAGTGCTAGAGGGACAGGGGAATATAATTCACCCCTCCACTTT
TRBD1	16	TRBV3-1	TRBJ1-6	NA	CASSRDRGMDNSPLHF	TGTGCCAGCAGCCGGGACAGGGGTATGGATAATTCACCCCTCCACTTT
NA	16	TRBV19	TRBJ2-6	many	CASTMVGSSGANVLTF	TGTGCCAGTACTATGGTCGGGAGCTCTGGGGCCAACGTCCTGACTTTC
NA	14	TRBV7-2	TRBJ2-7	many	CASSPPSPRTEQYF	TGTGCCAGCAGCCCCCCCTCCCCCAGAACGGAGCAGTACTTC
NA	14	TRBV27	TRBJ2-5	many	CASSPGRWQETQYF	TGTGCCAGCAGCCCGGGACGATGGCAAGAGACCCAGTACTTC
NA	14	TRBV7-8	TRBJ2-5	many	CASSLETSQETQYF	TGTGCCAGCAGCTTAGAAACTTCTCAAGAGACCCAGTACTTC
NA	13	TRBV12-3/TRBV12-4	TRBJ1-1	NA	CASSFTGTPEAFF	TGTGCCAGCAGTTTTACAGGAACCCCTGAAGCTTTCTTT
TRBD1	13	TRBV13	TRBJ2-5	few	CAGSMGTEETQYF	TGTGCCGGCAGCATGGGGACAGAAGAGACCCAGTACTTC
NA	13	TRBV28	TRBJ2-3	NA	CASSSAGAWTQYF	TGTGCCAGCAGTTCCGCCGGTGCCTGGACGCAGTATTTT
NA	17	TRBV11-2	TRBJ2-3	NA	CASSTNPGFQSTDTQYF	TGTGCCAGCAGCACAAATCCAGGTTTTCAAAGCACAGATACGCAGTATTTT
NA	16	TRBV13	TRBJ2-4	many	CASSLGLRDTGNIQYF	TGTGCCAGCAGCTTAGGCCTCCGGGATACGGGAAACATTCAGTACTTC
TRBD1	15	TRBV19	TRBJ2-7	many	CASSNHRGLVLEQYF	TGTGCCAGTAGTAATCACAGGGGGCTAGTCCTCGAGCAGTACTTC
NA	12	TRBV5-6	TRBJ2-7	few	CASSGTDYEQYF	TGTGCCAGCAGCGGCACAGACTACGAGCAGTACTTC
TRBD2	17	TRBV11-3	TRBJ2-3	medium-sized	CASSIAYRGGGTDTQYF	TGTGCCAGCAGCATCGCTTACCGGGGGGGCGGAACAGATACGCAGTATTTT